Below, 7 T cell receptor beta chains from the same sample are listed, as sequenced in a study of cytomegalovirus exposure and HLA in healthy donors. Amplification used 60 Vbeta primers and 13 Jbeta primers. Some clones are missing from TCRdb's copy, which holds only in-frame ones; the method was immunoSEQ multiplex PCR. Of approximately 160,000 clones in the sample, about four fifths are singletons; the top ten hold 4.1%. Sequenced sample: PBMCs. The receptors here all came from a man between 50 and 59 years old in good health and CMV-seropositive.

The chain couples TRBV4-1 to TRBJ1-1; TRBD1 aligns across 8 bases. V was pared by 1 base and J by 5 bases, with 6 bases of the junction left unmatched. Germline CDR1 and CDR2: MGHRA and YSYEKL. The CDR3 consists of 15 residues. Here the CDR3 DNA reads TGCGCCAGCAGCCAAGTGTTGCAGGGGGCTACTGAAGCTTTCTTT. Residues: CASSQVLQGATEAFF.

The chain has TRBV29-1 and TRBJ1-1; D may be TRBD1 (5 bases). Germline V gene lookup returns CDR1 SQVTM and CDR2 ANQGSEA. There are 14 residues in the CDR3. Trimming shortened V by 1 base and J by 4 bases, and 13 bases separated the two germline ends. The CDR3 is CSVEGWGSGTEAFF. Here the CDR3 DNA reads TGCAGCGTTGAAGGGTGGGGCTCAGGCACTGAAGCTTTCTTT.

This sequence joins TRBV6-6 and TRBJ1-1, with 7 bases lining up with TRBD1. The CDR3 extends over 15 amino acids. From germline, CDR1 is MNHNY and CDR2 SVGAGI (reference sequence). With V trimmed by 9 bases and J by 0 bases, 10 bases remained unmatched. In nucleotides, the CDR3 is TGTGCCAGATCAACTGGGGGACAGATGAACACTGAAGCTTTCTTT. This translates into CARSTGGQMNTEAFF.

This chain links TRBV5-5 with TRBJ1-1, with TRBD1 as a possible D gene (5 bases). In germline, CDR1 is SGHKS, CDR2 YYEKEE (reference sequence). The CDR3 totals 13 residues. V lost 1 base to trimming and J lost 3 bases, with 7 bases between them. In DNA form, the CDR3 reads TGTGCCAGCAGCTTGAAAGGGGACACTGAAGCTTTCTTT. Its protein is CASSLKGDTEAFF.

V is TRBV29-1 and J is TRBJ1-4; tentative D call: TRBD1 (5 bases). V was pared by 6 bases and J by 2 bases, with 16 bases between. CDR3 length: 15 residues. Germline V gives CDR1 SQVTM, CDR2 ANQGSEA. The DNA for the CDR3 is TGCAGCGTCGGGGGGAACGCCCCTACTAATGAAAAACTGTTTTTT. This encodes CSVGGNAPTNEKLFF.

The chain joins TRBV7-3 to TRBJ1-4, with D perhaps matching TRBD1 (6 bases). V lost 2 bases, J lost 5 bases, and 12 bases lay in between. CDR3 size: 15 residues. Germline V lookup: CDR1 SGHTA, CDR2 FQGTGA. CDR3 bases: TGTGCCAGCAGCTTAGGGGGGGGCCCGAATGAAAAACTGTTTTTT. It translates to CASSLGGGPNEKLFF.

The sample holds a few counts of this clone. In DNA form, the CDR3 reads TGTGCCAGCAGTGAGACCGGGGGGGTTGGGGAAGAGACCCAGTACTTC. Encoded protein: CASSETGGVGEETQYF. The chain recombines TRBV25-1 with TRBJ2-5; 8 nucleotides agree with TRBD2. The ends lost 3 bases at V and 3 bases at J; junction bases unmatched: 9. Germline lookup yields CDR1 MGHDK and CDR2 SYGVNS. The CDR3 extends over 16 amino acids.